The clone carrying this T cell receptor beta chain showed up just once. The antigen remains unidentified. The sample is drawn from a study of memory CD4+ T cells and cytomegalovirus serostatus. The CDR3 loop spans 17 amino acids. The V gene end was trimmed by 1 base and the J gene end by 3 bases; junction bases not matched to a gene: 4. Per germline, CDR1 SEHNR and CDR2 FQNEAQ (reference sequence). Overall study results and limits: Suggested: most of the CMV-linked TCR signature lies in CD4+ memory cells.

Single viable CD3+CD4+CD8-CD45RO+ cells were sorted as the memory CD4+ T cells. CMV serostatus came from serum IgG against pp150, pp28, p38, p52. Data came from immunoSEQ multiplex PCR; TCRdb stores just in-frame clones and leaves some out. The sample lists tens of thousands of clones, 76% seen once, with 0.85% to 1.1% in the top ten. This sequence was found in an adult in good health and CMV-seronegative. This rearrangement joins TRBV7-9 to TRBJ2-3, with 13 positions matching TRBD2. The sample comprised memory CD4+ T cells from blood. The CDR3 here is CASSLVLAGGPTDTQYF. As DNA, the CDR3 is TGTGCCAGCAGCTTAGTACTAGCGGGAGGGCCGACAGATACGCAGTATTTT. The full variable domain, its missing parts supplied by reference TRBV7-9 and TRBJ2-3, is DTGVSQNPRHKITKRGQNVTFRCDPISEHNRLYWYRQTLGQGPEFLTYFQNEAQLEKSRLLSDRFSAERPKGSFSTLEIQRTEQGDSAMYLCASSLVLAGGPTDTQYFGPGTRLTVL.